Presented here are 30 T cell receptor beta chains from one specimen sequenced in a study of spatial heterogeneity in lung cancer. Notes on the study in general: Mutation counts in tumors were tracked by counts of expanded intratumoral alpha and beta TCRs.

Time point reported: sample taken at primary tumor resection. Each CDR3 protein gets one entry after TCRdb re-called the 5' RACE reads with MiXCR. The profile shows about 100,000 distinct CDR3 sequences, 4.4% of them singletons. Antigens of these TCRs are unknown. The source was lung tumor tissue, collected at surgery. The receptor source for this set is a male donor with early-stage non-small cell lung cancer.

The sample holds many counts of this clonotype. The chain joins TRBV2 to TRBJ1-1, with 7 bases that match TRBD1. V dropped 9 bases and J dropped 1; count of bases not matched to a gene: 5. The germline V gene has CDR1 SNHLY and CDR2 FYNNEI. CDR3 length: 13 amino acids. The CDR3 sequence is CASRTGGNTEAFF. The CDR3 DNA reads TGTGCCAGTCGGACAGGAGGGAACACTGAAGCTTTCTTT.

This clonotype was recorded many times. J is TRBJ1-3 and V is TRBV6-1; D is ambiguous. The length of the CDR3 is 14 residues. The germline V gene encodes CDR1 MNHNS and CDR2 SASEGT. V was pared by 1 base and J by 1 base, with 5 bases between. The CDR3 reads CASSEGFSGNTIYF. In nucleotides, the CDR3 is TGTGCCAGCAGTGAAGGTTTTTCTGGAAACACCATATATTTT.

This clonotype was detected ten times or more. The chain combines TRBV6-1 with TRBJ1-1, with unresolved D. V was trimmed by 6 bases and J by 4 bases, leaving 6 bases between them. The CDR3 spans 11 residues. Germline-derived CDR1 and CDR2 are MNHNS and SASEGT. The CDR3 region has the DNA TGTGCCAGCAGGGAATTCACTGAAGCTTTCTTT. This codes for CASREFTEAFF.

This clonotype was counted between two and nine times. This sequence joins TRBV7-9 and TRBJ2-2; the match to TRBD1 covers 10 bases. This CDR3 region has 15 residues. Germline values: CDR1 SEHNR, CDR2 FQNEAQ (reference sequence). Trimming at V came to 5 bases and at J to 7 bases, leaving 7 bases not matched to a gene. CDR3 DNA sequence: TGTGCCAGCAGCAACCGGGACAGGGGCTACGGGGAGCTGTTTTTT. Protein sequence: CASSNRDRGYGELFF. Combining the CDR3 with reference TRBV7-9 and TRBJ2-2 gives the whole variable domain DTGVSQNPRHKITKRGQNVTFRCDPISEHNRLYWYRQTLGQGPEFLTYFQNEAQLEKSRLLSDRFSAERPKGSFSTLEIQRTEQGDSAMYLCASSNRDRGYGELFFGEGSRLTVL.

The sample holds many counts of this clonotype. The DNA for the CDR3 is TGTGCCAGCAGCCAAGAGACCGGGACAGGGGGAGAAGACGGGGAGCTGTTTTTT. Amino acids: CASSQETGTGGEDGELFF. The chain employs TRBV4-2 and TRBJ2-2; 11 bases line up with TRBD1. The V gene's germline CDR1 is LGHNA and CDR2 YNFKEQ. V lost 0 bases to trimming and J lost 7 bases; unmatched junction nucleotides: 10. The CDR3 is made up of 18 amino acids.

This clonotype was seen many times. The chain couples TRBV28 to TRBJ2-2, with D possibly being TRBD2 (6 bases). V was trimmed by 6 bases and J by 6 bases, leaving 23 bases between them. This CDR3 has 17 residues. CDR1 is MDHEN and CDR2 is SYDVKM in the germline V gene. The CDR3 DNA reads TGTGCCAGCAGGTTCGGTTACGCCGCCTCTAGCGCCGGGGAGCTGTTTTTT. Its protein is CASRFGYAASSAGELFF.

Ten or more counts support this clonotype. V is TRBV2 and J is TRBJ1-2; the D gene is possibly TRBD1 (6 bases). The CDR3 runs 14 residues. Looked up from germline, CDR1 is SNHLY and CDR2 is FYNNEI. V lost 2 bases and J lost 3, with 10 bases in between. The CDR3 is CASSENREYYGYTF. As DNA, the CDR3 is TGTGCCAGCAGTGAAAACAGGGAGTACTATGGCTACACCTTC.

This clonotype was seen repeatedly, ten times or more. The chain combines TRBV11-2 with TRBJ2-3; a possible D gene is TRBD2 (5 bases). The germline V gene has CDR1 SGHAT and CDR2 FQNNGV. CDR3 length: 16 residues. With 5 bases removed from V and 0 bases from J, the gap between germline ends came to 15 bases. CDR3 nucleotides: TGTGCCAGCAGCCCACTTACTAGTCCCAGCACAGATACGCAGTATTTT. It encodes CASSPLTSPSTDTQYF.

This rearrangement joins TRBV12-3 or TRBV12-4 to TRBJ2-7; possibly TRBD2 for D (5 bases). CDR3 size: 13 residues. With 3 bases removed from V and 7 bases from J, the gap between germline ends came to 13 bases. The CDR3 coding sequence is TGTGCCAGCAGTTTTCTCCCTACGGGGGAGCAGTACTTC. Protein sequence: CASSFLPTGEQYF.

This clonotype was recorded at least ten times. The rearrangement uses TRBV28 and TRBJ2-1, with D possibly matching TRBD2 (5 bases). The germline V and J ends were trimmed by 5 bases and 7 bases, with 15 bases remaining between them. Germline CDR1 MDHEN, CDR2 SYDVKM. The CDR3 covers 14 residues. The DNA for the CDR3 is TGTGCCAGCAGTCTTTTAGCTCGGGGTAATGAGCAGTTCTTC. Protein product: CASSLLARGNEQFF.

This clonotype was recorded many times. The chain employs TRBV5-1 and TRBJ2-5; the match to TRBD1 covers 7 bases. J gave up 2 bases and V 1 base, and 5 bases lay outside the gene matches. The CDR3 is made up of 15 amino acids. Germline CDR1 reads SGHRS; CDR2 reads YFSETQ. CDR3 nucleotide sequence: TGCGCCAGCAGCTTGAGGGACAGTCGACAAGAGACCCAGTACTTC. This sequence encodes CASSLRDSRQETQYF. Combining the CDR3 with reference TRBV5-1 and TRBJ2-5 gives the whole variable domain KAGVTQTPRYLIKTRGQQVTLSCSPISGHRSVSWYQQTPGQGLQFLFEYFSETQRNKGNFPGRFSGRQFSNSRSEMNVSTLELGDSALYLCASSLRDSRQETQYFGPGTRLLVL.

Many counts were recorded for this clonotype. V usage is TRBV5-1 and J usage is TRBJ1-1; D gene uncertain. The CDR3 spans 14 residues. Deletions cut 3 bases from V and 0 bases from J, with 9 bases between. Germline V CDR1 and CDR2: SGHRS, YFSETQ. CDR3 residues: CASSSLRLNTEAFF. The CDR3 nucleotides read TGCGCCAGCAGCTCCTTACGACTGAACACTGAAGCTTTCTTT.

This clonotype was seen at least ten times. One junction end does not reproduce the germline sequence, and a read error may be involved. For the CDR3, the DNA is TGTGCCAGCAGCCGCGGACTAGCCCAAAACATTCAGTACTTC. This sequence encodes CASSRGLAQNIQYF. The chain employs TRBV7-9 and TRBJ2-4; 8 bases fit TRBD2. Germline-derived CDR1 and CDR2 are SEHNR and FQNEAQ (reference sequence). This CDR3 comprises 14 residues.

This clonotype was seen at least ten times. The chain joins TRBV28 to TRBJ1-2; D is perhaps TRBD1 (5 bases). Trimming pared 6 bases from V and 4 bases from J, leaving 18 bases between. The germline V gene has CDR1 MDHEN and CDR2 SYDVKM. The CDR3 consists of 15 residues. CDR3 nucleotide sequence: TGTGCCAGCAGGGGCGGGGCAGCTAACGTCTATGGCTACACCTTC. Protein sequence: CASRGGAANVYGYTF.

This clonotype was seen a few times. CDR3 coding DNA: TGTGCCAGCAGTTACTCGAGAGAGGGAGAGCCCCAGCATTTT. As protein: CASSYSREGEPQHF. The V gene is TRBV6-5, the J gene TRBJ1-5; D unclear. The ends were cut back, 0 bases at V and 8 bases at J, with 11 bases in the middle. Germline V gives CDR1 MNHEY, CDR2 SVGAGI. CDR3 length equals 14 residues.

This clonotype came up many times. This chain uses TRBV6-5 with TRBJ2-7; D remains unclear. This CDR3 has 13 residues. Germline loops: CDR1 MNHEY, CDR2 SVGAGI. Between the trimmed V and J ends, which lost 4 bases and 1 base, there was a span of 8 bases. The CDR3 here is CASSSTASYEQYF. The CDR3 DNA is TGTGCCAGCAGTTCCACAGCATCCTACGAGCAGTACTTC.

In this sample, this clonotype turned up many times. V is TRBV12-3 or TRBV12-4 and J is TRBJ2-1; 8 bases agree with TRBD2. Losses at the gene ends were 3 bases for V and 1 base for J; bases not matched to a gene: 2. This CDR3 is built from 15 residues. DNA of the CDR3: TGTGCCAGCAGTTTTACTAGCGGATCCTACAATGAGCAGTTCTTC. Translating gives CASSFTSGSYNEQFF.

This clonotype was seen many times. This rearrangement joins TRBV27 to TRBJ1-1; D gene ambiguous. Trimming left V 6 bases short and J 10 bases short, with 15 bases between. Looked up from germline, CDR1 is MNHEY and CDR2 is SMNVEV (reference sequence). The CDR3 sequence is 12 residues long. CDR3 in amino acids: CASRPLGGRAFF. The CDR3, as DNA: TGTGCCAGCAGGCCACTGGGAGGTCGAGCTTTCTTT.

This clonotype was observed at least ten times. The rearrangement links TRBV27 to TRBJ2-4; TRBD2 is a possible D gene (5 bases). V was trimmed by 3 bases and J by 0 bases, leaving 12 bases between them. The length of the CDR3 is 16 residues. Germline assignment: CDR1 MNHEY and CDR2 SMNVEV (reference sequence). The CDR3 loop reads CASSFSDSLAKNIQYF. The CDR3, as DNA: TGTGCCAGCAGTTTTTCGGACTCCCTAGCCAAAAACATTCAGTACTTC.

This clonotype was picked up many times. The chain is built from TRBV4-1 and TRBJ2-7; 11 nucleotides agree with TRBD2. CDR1 is MGHRA and CDR2 is YSYEKL in the germline V gene. The V segment lost 4 bases and the J segment 2 bases; nucleotides outside the gene matches: 13. The CDR3 runs to 18 residues. CDR3 nucleotide sequence: TGCGCCAGCAGCCGCCATTCACCGGGACTAGCGGATGCCTACGAGCAGTACTTC. It specifies CASSRHSPGLADAYEQYF.

The CDR3 is CASSLSPTGMGTDTQYF. In nucleotides, the CDR3 is TGTGCCAGCAGTTTATCACCCACAGGGATGGGCACAGATACGCAGTATTTT. The chain joins TRBV27 to TRBJ2-3; tentative D call: TRBD1 (6 bases). This CDR3 has 17 residues. The V end was cut by 0 bases, the J end by 1 base, with 14 bases between. Germline CDR1 MNHEY, CDR2 SMNVEV (reference sequence).

Concerning this clonotype: A clone one base away is much larger, so this may be a read error. This rearrangement joins TRBV3-1 to TRBJ1-4; possibly TRBD1 for D (5 bases). This CDR3 spans 16 amino acids. V was pared by 4 bases and J by 14 bases, with 26 bases between. The germline gives CDR1 LGHDT, CDR2 YNNKEL (reference sequence). The CDR3 DNA follows: TGTGCCAGCAGCCTCCGCACCCGGGACCTCGCTGAAGAGCTGTTTTTT. It translates to CASSLRTRDLAEELFF.

This clonotype has a count of ten or more. The CDR3 loop reads CASSPDGAGLVEQFF. CDR3 bases: TGCGCCAGCAGCCCGGACGGGGCAGGGTTGGTTGAGCAGTTCTTC. This sequence joins TRBV4-1 and TRBJ2-1, with D perhaps matching TRBD1 or TRBD2 (5 bases each). CDR1 is MGHRA, CDR2 YSYEKL, per germline. CDR3 size: 15 residues. The V end lost 4 bases, the J end lost 9 bases, and 19 bases lay between the germline ends.

This clonotype was detected ten times or more. This rearrangement joins TRBV6-5 to TRBJ2-1; D is uncertain. The CDR3 consists of 13 residues. CDR1 MNHEY and CDR2 SVGAGI come from the germline V gene. V dropped 5 bases and J dropped 10 bases, with 15 bases sitting between them. The CDR3 bases are TGTGCCAGCAGTGCCGCCCGGAGTCTCGAGCAGTTCTTC. Its translation: CASSAARSLEQFF.

The table lists this clonotype with many counts. Written as DNA, the CDR3 is TGCGCCAGCACAACCGGGTGGGCGAACACTGAAGCTTTCTTT. Protein product: CASTTGWANTEAFF. The chain joins TRBV5-1 to TRBJ1-1; the D is unclear. Germline lookup yields CDR1 SGHRS and CDR2 YFSETQ. V lost 6 bases and J 1 base, leaving 13 bases between the germline ends. The CDR3 is 14 residues long.

This clonotype was recorded at least ten times. The rearrangement uses TRBV7-9 and TRBJ1-5; D gene unclear. The V end was cut by 0 bases, the J end by 1 base, with 4 bases between. Looked up from germline, CDR1 is SEHNR and CDR2 is FQNEAQ (reference sequence). The CDR3 loop spans 14 amino acids. This CDR3 is CASSLAGSNQPQHF. The CDR3 DNA follows: TGTGCCAGCAGCTTAGCAGGGAGCAATCAGCCCCAGCATTTT.

By frequency in the sample, this clonotype is medium-sized. The genes are TRBV5-1 and TRBJ2-5, with 7 bases identical to TRBD1. The J segment lost 2 bases and the V segment lost 3 bases, leaving 4 bases of the junction unmatched. CDR1 is SGHRS and CDR2 is YFSETQ in the germline V gene. The CDR3 totals 14 residues. The CDR3 region is CASSWGQLQETQYF. In nucleotides, the CDR3 is TGCGCCAGCAGCTGGGGACAGTTACAAGAGACCCAGTACTTC.

V is TRBV5-1 and J is TRBJ1-2; D gene unclear. The CDR3 spans 12 residues. In germline, CDR1 is SGHRS, CDR2 YFSETQ. Trimming left V 4 bases short and J 2 bases short, with 6 bases between. The CDR3 region has the DNA TGCGCCAGCAGCGACGACAACTATGGCTACACCTTC. Its translation: CASSDDNYGYTF.

This chain links TRBV27 with TRBJ2-5; 8 positions match TRBD2. The CDR3 loop spans 16 amino acids. V lost 0 bases to trimming and J lost 2 bases; unmatched junction nucleotides: 5. Germline loops: CDR1 MNHEY, CDR2 SMNVEV (reference sequence). CDR3 DNA sequence: TGTGCCAGCAGTTTATCGGCGGGGGGACCTCAAGAGACCCAGTACTTC. Amino acid sequence: CASSLSAGGPQETQYF.

This clonotype showed up many times. The chain has TRBV7-9 and TRBJ2-7; D unresolved. Germline CDR1 reads SEHNR; CDR2 reads FQNEAQ (reference sequence). The V gene lost 5 bases and the J gene lost 4 bases, with 18 bases spanning the gap. The CDR3 is 15 residues long. In DNA form, the CDR3 reads TGTGCCAGCAGCCCCCCCTCTTCTTATGGGTACGAGCAGTACTTC. Amino acids: CASSPPSSYGYEQYF.